A single TCR beta chain is shown here with its context. Its antigen is currently unknown. The record originates from a study of PD-1 blockade in classical Hodgkin lymphoma. As for the study in general: Nivolumab dosed at 3 mg/kg went to patients intravenously every 2 weeks.

Following autologous stem cell transplantation, relapse occurred in every patient, and exposure to brentuximab vedotin varied. Here immunoSEQ multiplex PCR was the method, and the copy in TCRdb shows in-frame clones only, minus some. The sample lists 45,000 to 55,000 clones, 73% occurring once. Study results and caveats: Possibly reflecting disease activity or prior therapy, repertoire differences have causes that remain undefined.

CDR1 is SEHNR, CDR2 FQNEAQ, per germline (reference sequence). After removal of 6 bases from V and 5 bases from J, the junction contained 6 bases not matched to a gene. CDR3 length: 13 amino acids. The material was peripheral blood mononuclear cells (PBMCs), obtained before the second cycle of nivolumab. The rearrangement links TRBV7-9 to TRBJ2-5; TRBD1 agrees at 7 bases. This clonotype originated in a human donor with classical Hodgkin lymphoma. The CDR3 loop is CASRRQGGETQYF. CDR3 sequence (DNA): TGTGCCAGCAGGCGACAGGGCGGCGAGACCCAGTACTTC.